What follows is one T cell receptor (beta chain) and its context. The authors' processing: Reference gene primer amplification gave nucleated cell count estimates. Sequencing was performed with immunoSEQ multiplex PCR; in TCRdb, only in-frame clones are kept and a portion is missing. The DNA gave D and trimming, while V, J and clone size come from that table. The sample includes approximately 100,000 clones, about four fifths of them seen just once. Germline V gene data show CDR1 as SNHLY and CDR2 as FYNNEI. The ends were cut back, 4 bases at V and 1 base at J, with 10 bases in the middle. This CDR3 spans 14 amino acids. This sample stems from a study of blood T cell repertoires in COVID-19. Study-wide context: Samples came from the United States, Italy and Spain, spanning acute and convalescent COVID-19.

The sequence came from a man between 65 and 85 years old with acute or convalescent COVID-19. The J gene is TRBJ1-1, the V gene TRBV2, with D hard to call. The sequenced sample consisted of peripheral blood. CDR3 sequence (DNA): TGTGCCAGCAGTGGGGCACTCGAGAACACTGAAGCTTTCTTT. Its protein product is CASSGALENTEAFF.